This entry describes one TCR beta chain. The antigen it binds to is not known. Per-base quality was not reported, and no clone a single base away is much larger than it. To purify naive CD4+ T cells, the Miltenyi Naive CD4+ T Cell Isolation kit was used, and CD25 microbeads served to deplete Tregs. Tregs, naive and memory CD4+ T cells from tumor, blood and ipsilateral draining lymph nodes of 5 or 6 breast cancer patients underwent full-length TCR alpha and beta sequencing. Ficoll density gradient centrifugation was used to isolate mononuclear cells from lymph nodes or from roughly 54 ml of peripheral blood. Sorted cell populations were confirmed by FACS to exceed 90% purity. This entry comes from a study (dated by TCRdb to the mid-2010s). About the study as a whole: The study tested whether tumor-infiltrating Tregs in breast cancer are recruited from blood Tregs or converted in situ from other CD4+ T cell subsets. What the authors observed across the whole study: The larger-cohort validation was restricted to a single TCR beta V-J rearrangement rather than whole repertoires. Tumor-infiltrating Treg TCR alpha and beta sequences overlapped most with tumor naive CD4+ T cells, then with blood naive CD4+ T cells. The TCR gene usage of tumor memory CD4+ T cells clustered together with blood and lymph node memory CD4+ cells and with lymph node naive CD4+ cells.

The germline V gene encodes CDR1 LGHNA and CDR2 YNFKEQ. The CDR3 holds 15 amino acids from the cysteine to the phenylalanine. Only the CDR3 region is kept as DNA, spanning 45 bases read in frame from base 1. V is clipped by 1 base and J by 4 bases, and the sequence between their germline boundaries is 14 bases long. Amplification of full-length TCR variable regions was done by 5' RACE PCR using constant-region reverse primers, and this step was followed by semi-nested PCR with Nested Universal Primer A. The ReliaPrep RNA Cell Miniprep System was used to extract total RNA, which was then reverse transcribed into 5'RACE-ready cDNA with the SMARTer RACE 5'/3' Kit. An Illumina MiSeq was used to sequence the full-length TCR alpha and beta libraries, which had been barcoded with multiplex adaptors. Per the original workflow: For each of nine subset-tissue groups, sequencing data from the five patients were pooled, and the groups were then compared using unsupervised clustering of TCR gene usage. Repertoire similarity was calculated with the Morisita-Horn index, weighting shared sequences by their contribution to each repertoire. The raw public reads went through TCRdb reprocessing: fastp at Q25, MiXCR clone calling, in-frame beta chains kept. Here each entry gathers all rows of one CDR3 protein and keeps the most common genes and DNA. For this entry, the V and J calls and clone size follow TCRdb and not the study's own pipeline. Within this sample are roughly 54,000 distinct CDR3 sequences, with 15% to 20% of them counted one time only. Under 3% of the sample goes to the ten largest clones.

The chain was built from TRBV4-2 and TRBJ2-7; the D gene is perhaps TRBD2, on 6 matching bases. The clonotype originates from a female donor with breast cancer. The sample taken for sequencing was naive CD4+ T cells sorted from blood. Read against the paper, the sample's cell subset or site label means: naive CD4+ T cells, CD4+CD45RA+CD25-. The DNA sequence is given as TGTGCCAGCAGCCAAGTGGGAGCGGGTTTATACGAGCAGTACTTC. This translates into CASSQVGAGLYEQYF.